This entry features one TCR beta chain sequence. No antigen is known for it. The trim removed 4 bases at V and 1 base at J, leaving 5 bases unmatched. The germline gives CDR1 SGHTA, CDR2 FQGTGA. The CDR3 runs 16 residues. The PCR made use of 60 Vbeta and 13 Jbeta primers. Authors' analysis steps: In a later analysis, the count reached about 82 million unique TCR beta chains, with about 10 million shared. The repertoire was sequenced with immunoSEQ multiplex PCR; TCRdb's copy has only in-frame clones and lacks some. V, J and clone size reflect that table, while D and trimming were determined from the DNA. The sample records 30,000 to 45,000 clones, around 83% being singletons. The data derive from a study of cytomegalovirus exposure and HLA in healthy donors. General study points: In a later analysis, TCR association rates varied by HLA locus: DRB1 most, HLA-C fewest. Earlier findings revealed that most TCR beta V segments proved productive either about 87% or about 30% of the time.

This chain links TRBV7-3 with TRBJ2-2; 8 bases align to TRBD2. The sample comprised PBMCs. This clonotype was sampled from a young woman in good health and CMV-seronegative. In DNA form, the CDR3 reads TGTGCCAGCAGCTCCAGCGGGGGAGGGAACACCGGGGAGCTGTTTTTT. Translated: CASSSSGGGNTGELFF.